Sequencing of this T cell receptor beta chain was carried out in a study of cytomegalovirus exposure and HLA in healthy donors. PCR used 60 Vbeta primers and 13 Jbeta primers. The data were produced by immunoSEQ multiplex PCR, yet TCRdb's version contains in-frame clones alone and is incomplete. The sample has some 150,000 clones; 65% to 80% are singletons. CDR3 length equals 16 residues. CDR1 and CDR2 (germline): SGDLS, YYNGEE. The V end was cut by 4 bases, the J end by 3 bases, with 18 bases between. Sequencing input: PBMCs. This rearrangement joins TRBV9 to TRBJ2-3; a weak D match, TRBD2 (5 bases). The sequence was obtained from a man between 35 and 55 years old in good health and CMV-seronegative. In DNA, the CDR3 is TGTGCCAGCAGCCGGTTCGGGGAGCCTCTAACAGATACGCAGTATTTT. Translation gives CASSRFGEPLTDTQYF.